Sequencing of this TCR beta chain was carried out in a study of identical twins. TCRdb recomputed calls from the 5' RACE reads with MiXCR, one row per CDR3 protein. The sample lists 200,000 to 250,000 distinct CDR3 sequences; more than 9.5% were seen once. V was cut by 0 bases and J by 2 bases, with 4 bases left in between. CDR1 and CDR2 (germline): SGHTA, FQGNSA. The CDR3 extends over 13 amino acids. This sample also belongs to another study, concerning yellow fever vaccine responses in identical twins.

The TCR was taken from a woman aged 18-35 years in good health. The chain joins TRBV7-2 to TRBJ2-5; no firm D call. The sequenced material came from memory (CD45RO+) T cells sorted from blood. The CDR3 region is CASSLALQETQYF. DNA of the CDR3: TGTGCCAGCAGCTTAGCCTTACAAGAGACCCAGTACTTC.